Each of the 23 T cell receptor beta chains below was sequenced from the same sample in a study of blood T cell repertoires in COVID-19. Produced via immunoSEQ multiplex PCR; TCRdb's table is partial and in-frame only. The table shows about 150,000 clones, with about 85% occurring only once. The sample was peripheral blood. The receptors shown here come from a man aged 60 to 69 with COVID-19, enrolled during active disease.

V and J are TRBV19 and TRBJ2-2; TRBD1 matches 10 bases. Germline CDR1 is LNHDA and CDR2 is SQIVND (reference sequence). Trimming took 6 bases from V and 4 from J; bases not matched to a gene: 2. The CDR3 is 14 residues long. CDR3 residues: CASRDRGSTGELFF. CDR3 DNA sequence: TGTGCCAGTAGGGACAGGGGGAGCACCGGGGAGCTGTTTTTT.

The chain has TRBV18 and TRBJ1-1; no clear D gene. Germline assignment: CDR1 KGHSH and CDR2 LQKENI. With 2 bases removed from V and 4 bases from J, the gap between germline ends came to 11 bases. The CDR3 contains 14 residues. The CDR3 nucleotides are TGTGCCAGCTCACCAGGAGAGGGTCGCACTGAAGCTTTCTTT. It yields the protein CASSPGEGRTEAFF.

The J gene is TRBJ1-2, the V gene TRBV7-8; D not resolved. The V end was cut by 0 bases, the J end by 2 bases, with 7 bases between. The CDR3 has 14 residues. The germline V gene has CDR1 SGHVS and CDR2 FQNEAQ. CDR3: CASSLAVGNYGYTF. The CDR3 region has the DNA TGTGCCAGCAGCTTAGCTGTCGGGAACTATGGCTACACCTTC. Based on the CDR3 plus reference TRBV7-8 and TRBJ1-2, the full variable domain is GAGVSQSPRYKVAKRGQDVALRCDPISGHVSLFWYQQALGQGPEFLTYFQNEAQLDKSGLPSDRFFAERPEGSVSTLKIQRTQQEDSAVYLCASSLAVGNYGYTFGSGTRLTVV.

The V and J genes are TRBV10-3 and TRBJ1-5; D call uncertain. Germline V lookup: CDR1 ENHRY, CDR2 SYGVKD. Trimming shortened V by 4 bases and J by 3 bases, and 13 bases separated the two germline ends. This CDR3 contains 15 residues. The chain's CDR3 is CAISGEDGSNQPQHF. In nucleotides, the CDR3 is TGTGCCATCAGTGGGGAGGACGGATCCAATCAGCCCCAGCATTTT.

The rearrangement links TRBV7-6 to TRBJ1-2, with TRBD1 matching over 12 bases. Germline values: CDR1 SGHVS, CDR2 FNYEAQ. V lost 6 bases and J lost 8; bases outside the gene matches: 7. This CDR3 has 14 residues. Here the CDR3 DNA reads TGTGCCAGCAGGCCGGGACAGGGGGCTTTAGGCTACACCTTC. The encoded protein is CASRPGQGALGYTF.

This clone was seen a single time. This chain connects TRBV6-2 or TRBV6-3 to TRBJ2-1, with D unclear. This CDR3 has 13 residues. V was trimmed by 1 base and J by 5 bases, leaving 6 bases between them. Germline V gene lookup returns CDR1 MNHEY and CDR2 SVGEGT. For the CDR3, the DNA is TGTGCCAGCAGTTACTTTCGGGACAATGAGCAGTTCTTC. Translating gives CASSYFRDNEQFF.

Only a few counts were recorded for this clone. The chain joins TRBV27 to TRBJ1-2; D may be TRBD1 (5 bases). The V gene lost 3 bases and the J gene lost 6 bases, with 11 bases spanning the gap. Looked up from germline, CDR1 is MNHEY and CDR2 is SMNVEV (reference sequence). This CDR3 spans 13 amino acids. CDR3 DNA sequence: TGTGCCAGCAGTTTGGGAGGGGTGAATGGCTACACCTTC. Its translation is CASSLGGVNGYTF.

This clone was detected only once. CDR3 bases: TGTGCCAGCAGCTTGGCCGTAGCGGGAGTAGACGAGCAGTACTTC. It is translated as CASSLAVAGVDEQYF. V gene TRBV5-4 combines with J gene TRBJ2-7, with TRBD2 matching 9 bases. Per germline, CDR1 SGHNT and CDR2 YYREEE (reference sequence). The V gene end was trimmed by 0 bases and the J gene end by 5 bases; junction bases not matched to a gene: 6. The CDR3 totals 15 residues.

The J gene is TRBJ1-4, the V gene TRBV7-9, with 7 bases that match TRBD1. The CDR3 is 14 residues long. Germline V CDR1 and CDR2: SEHNR, FQNEAQ (reference sequence). V lost 1 base and J lost 8; bases outside the gene matches: 4. DNA for the CDR3: TGTGCCAGCAGCTTAGACAGGGGAGGCGAAAAACTGTTTTTT. It translates to CASSLDRGGEKLFF.

The chain recombines TRBV29-1 with TRBJ1-1; TRBD1 is a possible D gene (5 bases). The V end was cut by 6 bases, the J end by 6 bases, with 17 bases between. The length of the CDR3 is 13 residues. Per the germline V gene, CDR1 is SQVTM and CDR2 is ANQGSEA. CDR3: CSVQISRESEAFF. As DNA, the CDR3 is TGCAGCGTCCAAATAAGCAGGGAATCTGAAGCTTTCTTT. Full variable domain (remainder filled in from reference TRBV29-1 and TRBJ1-1): SAVISQKPSRDICQRGTSLTIQCQVDSQVTMMFWYRQQPGQSLTLIATANQGSEATYESGFVIDKFPISRPNLTFSTLTVSNMSPEDSSIYLCSVQISRESEAFFGQGTRLTVV.

The gene calls are TRBV3-1 (or the pseudogene TRBV3-2) and TRBJ1-4; 7 nucleotides align to TRBD1. This CDR3 contains 16 residues. V shed 6 bases, J shed 0 bases, and the junction held 7 bases outside the gene matches. Germline V gene sequence: CDR1 LGHDT, CDR2 YNNKEL (reference sequence). The CDR3 DNA is TGTGCCAGCAGTCGAGGGACAGAATCAACTAATGAAAAACTGTTTTTT. Its translation is CASSRGTESTNEKLFF.

The rearrangement joins TRBV29-1 to TRBJ2-7, with 8 positions matching TRBD2. The germline gives CDR1 SQVTM, CDR2 ANQGSEA. Trimming cost V 4 bases and J 4 bases; bases outside gene matches: 3. This CDR3 has 12 amino acids. CDR3 loop: CSVAGLVYEQYF. CDR3 coding DNA: TGCAGCGTTGCGGGACTAGTGTACGAGCAGTACTTC.

The chain joins TRBV30 to TRBJ1-2; a possible D gene is TRBD1 (5 bases). With 0 bases removed from V and 4 bases from J, the gap between germline ends came to 9 bases. The CDR3 has 13 residues. Germline loops: CDR1 GTSNPN, CDR2 SVGIG (reference sequence). CDR3 region: CAWSVGVVYGYTF. The CDR3 DNA sequence: TGTGCCTGGAGTGTAGGGGTTGTCTATGGCTACACCTTC. Supplemented by reference TRBV30 and TRBJ1-2, the full variable domain reads SQTIHQWPATLVQPVGSPLSLECTVEGTSNPNLYWYRQAAGRGLQLLFYSVGIGQISSEVPQNLSASRPQDRQFILSSKKLLLSDSGFYLCAWSVGVVYGYTFGSGTRLTVV.

This chain uses TRBV4-3 with TRBJ2-7; 8 nucleotides line up with TRBD1. V gave up 0 bases and J gave up 5 bases; unmatched junction bases: 6. Germline V gene data show CDR1 as LGHNA and CDR2 as YSLEER. The length of the CDR3 is 15 residues. CDR3 loop: CASSQEWTGNNEQYF. CDR3 DNA sequence: TGCGCCAGCAGCCAAGAATGGACAGGGAACAACGAGCAGTACTTC.

The J gene is TRBJ2-7, the V gene TRBV11-1; 8 nucleotides match TRBD1. This CDR3 region has 14 residues. CDR1 and CDR2 from the germline V gene are SGHAT and FQDESV (reference sequence). Trimming at V came to 3 bases and at J to 6 bases, leaving 7 bases not matched to a gene. The CDR3 sequence is CASSFGQGGVEQYF. In DNA form, the CDR3 reads TGTGCCAGCAGCTTCGGACAGGGAGGAGTCGAGCAGTACTTC.

The chain has TRBV7-2 and TRBJ1-2; possible D gene TRBD1, 6 bases. Germline V gives CDR1 SGHTA, CDR2 FQGNSA. This CDR3 is built from 14 residues. V gave up 1 base and J gave up 4 bases, with 10 bases separating them. Written as DNA, the CDR3 is TGTGCCAGCAGCTTAGGGACAGTGCCCTATGGCTACACCTTC. Its translation: CASSLGTVPYGYTF.

The rearrangement uses TRBV18 and TRBJ2-2; 11 bases fit TRBD1. The germline gives CDR1 KGHSH, CDR2 LQKENI. V gave up 6 bases and J gave up 5 bases; unmatched junction bases: 5. The CDR3 length is 15 residues. CDR3 amino acids: CASSRTGGQTGELFF. In DNA form, the CDR3 reads TGTGCCAGCTCGCGGACAGGGGGCCAGACCGGGGAGCTGTTTTTT.

This chain joins TRBV10-2 and TRBJ2-7; tentative D call: TRBD1 (6 bases). Germline V gives CDR1 WSHSY, CDR2 SAAADI. The CDR3 runs 14 residues. V lost 7 bases to trimming and J lost 0 bases, with 13 bases between them. CDR3: CASKMDSSSYEQYF. CDR3 nucleotide sequence: TGCGCCAGCAAGATGGACAGTAGCTCCTACGAGCAGTACTTC.

The chain links TRBV5-6 to TRBJ1-2; weak D call: TRBD1 (6 bases). Germline CDR1 reads SGHDT; CDR2 reads YYEEEE. Trimming shortened V by 4 bases and J by 2 bases, and 15 bases separated the two germline ends. This CDR3 has 15 amino acids. The CDR3 is CASSPGWGQNYGYTF. DNA for the CDR3: TGTGCCAGCAGCCCTGGGTGGGGGCAGAACTATGGCTACACCTTC.

This chain joins TRBV3-1 (or the pseudogene TRBV3-2) and TRBJ2-3; D is perhaps TRBD2 (6 bases). CDR3 length equals 13 residues. CDR1 LGHDT and CDR2 YNNKEL come from the germline V gene (reference sequence). Trimming shortened V by 6 bases and J by 1 base, and 8 bases separated the two germline ends. CDR3 sequence reads: CASSQRGTDTQYF. DNA of the CDR3: TGTGCCAGCAGTCAGCGGGGCACAGATACGCAGTATTTT.

This chain links TRBV11-2 with TRBJ1-1; D is unclear. This CDR3 has 15 residues. CDR1 and CDR2 (germline): SGHAT, FQNNGV. The V and J ends lost 1 base and 4 bases respectively, with 13 bases between them. The CDR3 DNA is TGTGCCAGCAGCTTAGTCGAAGGGAGTGGCACTGAAGCTTTCTTT. Its translation: CASSLVEGSGTEAFF.

The genes are TRBV18 and TRBJ2-3; TRBD1 might be the D (8 bases). Germline-derived CDR1 and CDR2 are KGHSH and LQKENI. This CDR3 is built from 14 residues. Trimming shortened V by 2 bases and J by 6 bases, and 12 bases separated the two germline ends. CDR3 DNA sequence: TGTGCCAGCTCACCAAACAGGGGGGGTGATACGCAGTATTTT. Protein product: CASSPNRGGDTQYF.

The J gene is TRBJ1-2, the V gene TRBV6-2 or TRBV6-3, with TRBD1 matching over 8 bases. The CDR3 is 16 residues long. Per the germline V gene, CDR1 is MNHEY and CDR2 is SVGEGT. The V gene end was trimmed by 3 bases and the J gene end by 2 bases; junction bases not matched to a gene: 8. The CDR3 nucleotides read TGTGCCAGCAGTTATCCCTCCGGGACAGGAAACTATGGCTACACCTTC. This encodes CASSYPSGTGNYGYTF.